This T cell receptor (beta chain) was recovered during a study of blood T cells in healthy people across ages. Trimming removed 6 bases at V and 1 base at J, with 12 bases between. CDR1 is DFQATT and CDR2 is SNEGSKA in the germline V gene (reference sequence). The CDR3 length is 13 residues. A second PCR, run for roughly 7 to 11 cycles, used a sample-barcoded 5' primer plus a J-beta primer mix. TCRdb recomputed calls from the 5' RACE reads with MiXCR, one row per CDR3 protein. The sample includes some 1.4 million distinct CDR3 sequences, 42% of them seen just once. This clonotype was sampled from a young woman in good health. The J gene is TRBJ1-2, the V gene TRBV20-1; TRBD1 might be the D (5 bases). Source material: blood. The CDR3 region has the DNA TGCAGTGCCCGGGGCAATTTTAACTATGGCTACACCTTC. It codes for CSARGNFNYGYTF.